This TCR beta chain was recovered during a study of T-cell memory formation after mild COVID-19. Notes on the study in general: There was no confirmation that second-wave clones peaking on day 37 were SARS-CoV-2 specific.

The germline V gene has CDR1 SGHRS and CDR2 YFSETQ. The CDR3 is 16 amino acids. The trim removed 3 bases at V and 6 bases at J, leaving 12 bases unmatched. Via MiXCR, TCRdb re-called the 5' RACE reads, giving one row per CDR3 protein. The profile shows approximately 580,000 distinct CDR3 sequences, around 20% of them singletons. Concerning this clonotype: Antigen: not known.

This clonotype was sampled from an adult woman who had mild COVID-19 (a few samples of this study predate the infection). Cell type and time point are not known. Source material: PBMCs or a T cell subset sorted from them (not recorded which). The rearrangement joins TRBV5-1 to TRBJ2-1; the match to TRBD2 covers 7 bases. The CDR3 is CASSSAVRGSTNEQFF. The CDR3 nucleotides are TGCGCCAGCAGCTCGGCCGTACGCGGGAGTACCAATGAGCAGTTCTTC.